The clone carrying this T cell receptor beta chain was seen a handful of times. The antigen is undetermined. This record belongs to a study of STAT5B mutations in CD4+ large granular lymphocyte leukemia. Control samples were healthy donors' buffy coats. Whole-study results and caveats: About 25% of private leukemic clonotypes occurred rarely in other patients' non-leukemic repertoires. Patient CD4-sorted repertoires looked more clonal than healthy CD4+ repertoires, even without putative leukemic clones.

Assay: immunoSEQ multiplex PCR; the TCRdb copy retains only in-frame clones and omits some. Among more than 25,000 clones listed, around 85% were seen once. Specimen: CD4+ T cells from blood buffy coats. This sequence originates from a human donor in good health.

CDR3 loop: CASRLDRGPNYGYTF. Written as DNA, the CDR3 is TGTGCCAGTAGATTGGACAGGGGGCCGAACTATGGCTACACCTTC. This chain joins TRBV19 and TRBJ1-2; 11 nucleotides match TRBD1. In germline, CDR1 is LNHDA, CDR2 SQIVND (reference sequence). Germline trimming cut 6 bases from V and 2 bases from J; bases unmatched to any gene: 5. The CDR3 runs to 15 residues.